This TCR beta chain was obtained from a study of technical replicates of blood from several donors. The table came from immunoSEQ multiplex PCR; TCRdb's copy has only in-frame clones and leaves some out. Counted here are fewer than 100,000 clones, around 97% occurring once; the ten biggest clones make up about 0.29%. The CDR3 is 15 amino acids. Trimming shortened V by 2 bases and J by 6 bases, and 16 bases separated the two germline ends. CDR1 is GTSNPN, CDR2 SVGIG, per germline (reference sequence). This clone appeared a single time. The TCR was taken from a human donor in good health. Sequenced material: T cells isolated from PBMCs. The gene calls are TRBV30 and TRBJ1-4; tentatively, D is TRBD1 (5 bases). This CDR3 is CAWSNPGLQDEKLFF. DNA of the CDR3: TGTGCCTGGAGTAATCCGGGACTCCAAGATGAAAAACTGTTTTTT.